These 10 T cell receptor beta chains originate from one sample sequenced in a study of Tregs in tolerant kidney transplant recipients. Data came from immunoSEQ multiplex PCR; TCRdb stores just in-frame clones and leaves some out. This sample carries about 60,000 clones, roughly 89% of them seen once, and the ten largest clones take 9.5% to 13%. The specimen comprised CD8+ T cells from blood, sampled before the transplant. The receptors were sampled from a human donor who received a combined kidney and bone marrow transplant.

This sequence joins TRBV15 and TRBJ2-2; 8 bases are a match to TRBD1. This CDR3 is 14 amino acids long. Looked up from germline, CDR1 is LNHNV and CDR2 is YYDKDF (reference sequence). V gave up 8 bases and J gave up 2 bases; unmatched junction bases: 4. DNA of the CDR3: TGTGCCACCTTGGACAGGGTTAACACCGGGGAGCTGTTTTTT. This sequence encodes CATLDRVNTGELFF. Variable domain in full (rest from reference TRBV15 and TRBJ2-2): DAMVIQNPRYQVTQFGKPVTLSCSQTLNHNVMYWYQQKSSQAPKLLFHYYDKDFNNEADTPDNFQSRRPNTSFCFLDIRSPGLGDTAMYLCATLDRVNTGELFFGEGSRLTVL.

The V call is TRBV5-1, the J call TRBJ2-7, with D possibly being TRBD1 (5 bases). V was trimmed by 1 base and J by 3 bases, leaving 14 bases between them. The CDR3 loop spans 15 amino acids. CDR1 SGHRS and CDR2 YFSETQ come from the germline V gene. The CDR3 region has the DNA TGCGCCAGCAGCTTGAACAGCAGGGCCGGCTACGAGCAGTACTTC. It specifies CASSLNSRAGYEQYF.

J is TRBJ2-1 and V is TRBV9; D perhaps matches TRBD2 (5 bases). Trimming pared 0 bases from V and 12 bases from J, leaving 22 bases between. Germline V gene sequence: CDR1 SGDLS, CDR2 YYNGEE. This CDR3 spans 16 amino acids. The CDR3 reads CASSVDTDGGFGGQFF. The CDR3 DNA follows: TGTGCCAGCAGCGTAGATACCGACGGAGGTTTCGGTGGGCAGTTCTTC.

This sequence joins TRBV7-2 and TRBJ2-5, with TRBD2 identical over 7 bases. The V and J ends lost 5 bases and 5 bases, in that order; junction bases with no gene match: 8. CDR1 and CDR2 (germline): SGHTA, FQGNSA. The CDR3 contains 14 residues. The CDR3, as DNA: TGTGCCAGCAGCCAATGGACTAGTTTGGAGACCCAGTACTTC. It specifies CASSQWTSLETQYF.

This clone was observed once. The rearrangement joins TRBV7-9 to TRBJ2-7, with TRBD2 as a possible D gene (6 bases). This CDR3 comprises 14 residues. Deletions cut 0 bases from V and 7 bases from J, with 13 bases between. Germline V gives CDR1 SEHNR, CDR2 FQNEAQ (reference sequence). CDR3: CASSLAREREEQYF. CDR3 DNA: TGTGCCAGCAGCTTAGCGCGGGAACGGGAGGAGCAGTACTTC.

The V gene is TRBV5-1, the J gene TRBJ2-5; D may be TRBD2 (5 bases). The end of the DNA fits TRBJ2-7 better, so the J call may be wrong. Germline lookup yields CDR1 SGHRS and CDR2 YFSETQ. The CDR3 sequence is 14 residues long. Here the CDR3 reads CASSLAGDSYEQYF. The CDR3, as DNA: TGCGCCAGCAGCTTGGCCGGGGATTCCTACGAGCAGTACTTC.

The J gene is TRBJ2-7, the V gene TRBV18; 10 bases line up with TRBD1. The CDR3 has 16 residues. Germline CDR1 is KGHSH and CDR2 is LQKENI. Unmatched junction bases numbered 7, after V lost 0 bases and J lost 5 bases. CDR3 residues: CASSPPLGTGVDEQYF. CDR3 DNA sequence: TGTGCCAGCTCACCACCGCTAGGGACAGGGGTAGACGAGCAGTACTTC.

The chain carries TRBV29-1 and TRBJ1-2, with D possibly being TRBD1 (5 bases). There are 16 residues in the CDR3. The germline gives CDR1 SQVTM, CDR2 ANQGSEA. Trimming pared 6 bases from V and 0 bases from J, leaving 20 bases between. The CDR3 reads CSVKSARGVANYGYTF. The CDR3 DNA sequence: TGCAGCGTAAAAAGCGCGCGGGGGGTAGCTAACTATGGCTACACCTTC.

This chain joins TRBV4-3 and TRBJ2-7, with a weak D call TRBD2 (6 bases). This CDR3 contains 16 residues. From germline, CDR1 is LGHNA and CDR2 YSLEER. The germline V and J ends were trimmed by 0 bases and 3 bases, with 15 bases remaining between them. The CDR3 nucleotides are TGCGCCAGCAGCCAAGATCGGGAGTCGTGGGTCTACGAGCAGTACTTC. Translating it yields CASSQDRESWVYEQYF.

The CDR3 protein is CASTEGQVQYF. The DNA for the CDR3 is TGTGCCAGCACTGAAGGACAGGTTCAGTACTTC. The gene calls are TRBV6-6 and TRBJ2-7; 7 nucleotides match TRBD1. Looked up from germline, CDR1 is MNHNY and CDR2 is SVGAGI (reference sequence). Trimming at V came to 7 bases and at J to 10 bases, leaving 7 bases not matched to a gene. The CDR3 has 11 residues.